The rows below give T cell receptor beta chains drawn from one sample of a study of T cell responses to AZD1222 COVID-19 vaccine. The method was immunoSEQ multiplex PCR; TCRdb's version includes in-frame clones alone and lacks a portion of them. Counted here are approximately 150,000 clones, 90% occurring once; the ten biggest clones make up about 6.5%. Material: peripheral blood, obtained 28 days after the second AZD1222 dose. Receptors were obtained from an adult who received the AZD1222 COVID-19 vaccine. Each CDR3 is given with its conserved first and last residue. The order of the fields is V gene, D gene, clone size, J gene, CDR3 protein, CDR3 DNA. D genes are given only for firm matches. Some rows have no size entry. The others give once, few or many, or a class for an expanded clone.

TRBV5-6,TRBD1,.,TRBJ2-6,CASSLVTGGVSSWANVLTF,TGTGCCAGCAGCTTGGTGACAGGGGGAGTATCCTCTTGGGCCAACGTCCTGACTTTC
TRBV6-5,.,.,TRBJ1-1,CASSYGGEDTEAFF,TGTGCCAGCAGTTATGGGGGGGAGGACACTGAAGCTTTCTTT
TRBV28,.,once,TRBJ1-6,CASSIVNSPLHF,TGTGCCAGCAGCATAGTTAATTCACCCCTCCACTTT
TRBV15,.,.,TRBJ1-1,CATSLTTGGTDAFF,TGTGCCACCAGCCTTACTACGGGGGGCACGGACGCTTTCTTT
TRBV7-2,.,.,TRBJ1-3,CASSLDTGSGNTIYF,TGTGCCAGCAGCTTAGACACCGGATCTGGAAACACCATATATTTT
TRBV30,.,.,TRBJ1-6,CAWSVRAPMGSPLHF,TGTGCCTGGAGTGTACGGGCACCCATGGGTTCACCCCTCCACTTT
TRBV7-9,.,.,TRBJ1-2,CASSPPGKAHYGYTF,TGTGCCAGCAGCCCCCCCGGGAAGGCCCATTATGGCTACACCTTC
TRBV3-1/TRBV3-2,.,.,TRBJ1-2,CASSQGTAGSVGYTF,TGTGCCAGCAGCCAAGGAACCGCCGGCTCCGTCGGCTACACCTTC
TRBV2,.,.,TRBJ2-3,CASMDSQYF,TGTGCCAGCATGGACAGCCAGTATTTT
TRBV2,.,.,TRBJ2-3,CASSGLADTQYF,TGTGCCAGCAGTGGACTAGCAGATACGCAGTATTTT
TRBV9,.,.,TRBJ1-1,CASSPHGQTNTEAFF,TGTGCCAGCAGCCCTCACGGACAGACTAACACTGAAGCTTTCTTT
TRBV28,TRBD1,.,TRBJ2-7,CASCPGQNFYEQYF,TGTGCCAGTTGTCCGGGACAGAATTTCTACGAGCAGTACTTC
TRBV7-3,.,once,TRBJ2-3,CASSFGGGGTDTQYF,TGTGCCAGCAGCTTTGGGGGCGGGGGCACAGATACGCAGTATTTT
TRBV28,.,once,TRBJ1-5,CASSLGGAAISNQPQHF,TGTGCCAGCAGTTTGGGAGGGGCCGCTATTAGCAATCAGCCCCAGCATTTT
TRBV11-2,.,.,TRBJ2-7,CASSLRQEGAEQYF,TGTGCCAGCAGCTTACGACAGGAGGGGGCCGAGCAGTACTTC
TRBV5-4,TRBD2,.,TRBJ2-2,CASSPGAGGLGRAGELFF,TGTGCCAGCAGCCCGGGTGCGGGGGGGCTGGGTCGCGCCGGGGAGCTGTTTTTT
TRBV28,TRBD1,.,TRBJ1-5,CASRGTGYHQPQHF,TGTGCCAGCAGGGGGACAGGGTACCATCAGCCCCAGCATTTT
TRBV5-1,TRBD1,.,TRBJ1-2,CASAGTGEVGYGYTF,TGCGCCAGCGCCGGGACAGGGGAAGTTGGCTATGGCTACACCTTC
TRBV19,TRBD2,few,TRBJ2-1,CASSNRPGGSRNEQFF,TGTGCCAGTAGTAATCGTCCCGGCGGGAGCAGAAATGAGCAGTTCTTC
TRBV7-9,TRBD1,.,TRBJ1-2,CASSASGTGSYGYTF,TGTGCCAGCAGCGCGTCCGGGACAGGGTCGTATGGCTACACCTTC
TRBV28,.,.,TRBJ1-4,CASGSGNEKLFF,TGTGCCAGCGGCAGTGGGAATGAAAAACTGTTTTTT
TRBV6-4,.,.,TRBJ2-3,CASADTQYF,TGTGCCAGTGCCGATACGCAGTATTTT
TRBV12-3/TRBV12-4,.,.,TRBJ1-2,CASGGQTNYGYTF,TGTGCCAGCGGCGGACAGACTAACTATGGCTACACCTTC
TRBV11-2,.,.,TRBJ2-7,CASTTGAGIPYGQYF,TGTGCCAGCACCACCGGGGCGGGGATACCCTACGGGCAGTACTTC
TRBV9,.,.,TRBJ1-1,CASSAGPRAFF,TGTGCCAGCAGCGCCGGGCCCCGAGCTTTCTTT
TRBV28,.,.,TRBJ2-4,CASSSSAKGNIQYF,TGTGCCAGCAGTTCCAGCGCGAAGGGAAACATTCAGTACTTC
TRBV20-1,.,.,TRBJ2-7,CSATARDLVF,TGCAGTGCTACGGCCCGGGACCTTGTGTTC
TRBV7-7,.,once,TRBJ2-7,CASSRDRQSYEQYF,TGTGCCAGCAGCCGAGATCGCCAGTCCTACGAGCAGTACTTC
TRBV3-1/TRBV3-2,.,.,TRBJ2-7,CASSPPRGEQYF,TGTGCCAGCAGCCCCCCTCGGGGCGAGCAGTACTTC
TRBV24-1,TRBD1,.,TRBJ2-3,CATSRLTGMKDTQYF,TGTGCCACCAGTCGGTTGACAGGGATGAAAGATACGCAGTATTTT
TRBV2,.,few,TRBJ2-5,CASSLVQETQYF,TGTGCCAGCAGTCTAGTCCAAGAGACCCAGTACTTC
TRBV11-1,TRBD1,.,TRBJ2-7,CASSPGQQGAYEQYF,TGTGCCAGCAGCCCAGGACAACAGGGGGCCTACGAGCAGTACTTC
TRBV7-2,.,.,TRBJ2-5,CASSSIRETQYF,TGTGCCAGCAGCTCAATCAGGGAGACCCAGTACTTC
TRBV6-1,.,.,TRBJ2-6,CASSEYRPRQRGSGANVLTF,TGTGCCAGCAGTGAATATCGGCCGAGACAAAGAGGCTCTGGGGCCAACGTCCTGACTTTC
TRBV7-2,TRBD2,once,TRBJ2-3,CASSLESGRRTDTQYF,TGTGCCAGCAGCTTAGAAAGCGGGAGGAGGACAGATACGCAGTATTTT
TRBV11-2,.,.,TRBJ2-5,CASSLGSLKTQYF,TGTGCCAGCAGCTTAGGCAGTTTGAAGACCCAGTACTTC
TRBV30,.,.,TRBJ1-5,CAWSLGGSNQPQHF,TGTGCCTGGAGCCTTGGGGGGAGCAATCAGCCCCAGCATTTT
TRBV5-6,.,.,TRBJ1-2,CASSLIGGGGYTF,TGTGCCAGCAGCTTGATCGGGGGCGGAGGCTACACCTTC
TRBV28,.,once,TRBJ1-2,CASSRSTRGYGYTF,TGTGCCAGCAGTCGCTCGACAAGGGGCTATGGCTACACCTTC
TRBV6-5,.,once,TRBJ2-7,CASRDDSYEQYF,TGTGCCAGCCGGGACGACTCCTACGAGCAGTACTTC